This T cell receptor beta chain was sequenced for a study of Graves' ophthalmopathy and Graves' hyperthyroidism. V lost 9 bases and J lost 2, with 4 bases in between. Germline loops: CDR1 MGHDK, CDR2 SYGVNS. The CDR3 length is 10 residues. Amplification of the TCR beta CDR3 regions used RNA transcripts (as template). RT-PCR in the first round used HTBI primers; a second-round multiplex PCR followed. TCRdb passed the multiplex PCR reads through MiXCR, listing each CDR3 protein once. The table has about 740,000 distinct CDR3 sequences, roughly two fifths seen once. Sequenced material: peripheral blood. The source of this sequence is an adult man with Graves' ophthalmopathy. The chain joins TRBV25-1 to TRBJ1-1, with D uncertain. In DNA form, the CDR3 reads TGTGCCAGTACCAACACTGAAGCTTTCTTT. It specifies CASTNTEAFF.